This passage covers 27 T cell receptor beta chains from one sample sequenced in a study of HIV-infected patients and healthy controls. TCRdb reprocessed the 5' RACE reads via MiXCR and lists one record per CDR3 protein. Here the sample spans about 67,000 distinct CDR3 sequences, around 17% being singletons. Sequenced input: CD4+ T cells from blood. All receptors derive from a human donor in good health.

The CDR3 here is CSVGGHLGYNEQFF. Here the CDR3 DNA reads TGCAGCGTTGGGGGACACCTTGGGTACAATGAGCAGTTCTTC. The chain is built from TRBV29-1 and TRBJ2-1, with a tentative D call TRBD1 (6 bases). Germline values: CDR1 SQVTM, CDR2 ANQGSEA. The V end was cut by 4 bases, the J end by 4 bases, with 14 bases between. The CDR3 is 14 amino acids.

This clonotype was counted many times. The J gene is TRBJ2-5, the V gene TRBV18; D gene uncertain. Between the trimmed V and J ends, which lost 3 bases and 5 bases, there was a span of 10 bases. Germline V gives CDR1 KGHSH, CDR2 LQKENI. The CDR3 loop spans 13 amino acids. The CDR3: CASSPVDSETQYF. CDR3 in DNA: TGTGCCAGCTCACCTGTAGATTCGGAGACCCAGTACTTC.

This clonotype was detected ten times or more. V and J are TRBV28 and TRBJ2-7, with 8 bases matching TRBD2. V lost 10 bases to trimming and J lost 5 bases; unmatched junction nucleotides: 10. The CDR3 runs to 13 residues. Germline CDR1 is MDHEN and CDR2 is SYDVKM. This CDR3 reads CATLRGGANEQYF. The DNA for the CDR3 is TGTGCCACCTTACGGGGGGGGGCCAACGAGCAGTACTTC.

The CDR3 reads CASISGASSNTEAFF. The DNA for the CDR3 is TGCGCCAGCATATCAGGGGCATCCTCGAACACTGAAGCTTTCTTT. The chain links TRBV5-1 to TRBJ1-1; perhaps TRBD1 as D (6 bases). The germline V gene encodes CDR1 SGHRS and CDR2 YFSETQ. V was clipped by 6 bases and J by 1 base, with 16 bases between them. This CDR3 is 15 amino acids long.

This clonotype was seen a few times. The genes are TRBV7-8 and TRBJ2-5, with a possible D match to TRBD1 (5 bases). CDR1 and CDR2 from the germline V gene are SGHVS and FQNEAQ. V was shortened by 0 bases and J by 5 bases, with 13 bases between the two germline ends. The CDR3 runs 15 residues. CDR3 sequence reads: CASSLAKGLGETQYF. CDR3 in DNA: TGTGCCAGCAGCTTAGCTAAGGGGTTGGGGGAGACCCAGTACTTC.

This clonotype has only a few counts. The CDR3 spells CASSFTAGASISEQFF. In DNA form, the CDR3 reads TGTGCCAGCAGTTTTACAGCCGGGGCCTCGATCAGTGAGCAGTTCTTC. The chain links TRBV6-5 to TRBJ2-1, with D perhaps assigned TRBD1 or TRBD2 (5 bases each). V dropped 4 bases and J dropped 9 bases, with 22 bases sitting between them. Germline V CDR1 and CDR2: MNHEY, SVGAGI. This CDR3 has 16 amino acids.

The chain uses TRBV7-8 and TRBJ1-5, with D maybe TRBD1 (6 bases). V was cut by 1 base and J by 1 base, with 14 bases left in between. CDR1 SGHVS and CDR2 FQNEAQ come from the germline V gene. The length of the CDR3 is 17 residues. The CDR3 sequence is CASSLGRGGGSNQPQHF. The CDR3 nucleotides read TGTGCCAGCAGCTTAGGCCGGGGGGGCGGGAGCAATCAGCCCCAGCATTTT. Variable domain in full (rest from reference TRBV7-8 and TRBJ1-5): GAGVSQSPRYKVAKRGQDVALRCDPISGHVSLFWYQQALGQGPEFLTYFQNEAQLDKSGLPSDRFFAERPEGSVSTLKIQRTQQEDSAVYLCASSLGRGGGSNQPQHFGDGTRLSIL.

J is TRBJ2-3 and V is TRBV6-5, with 12 bases that match TRBD2. V shed 5 bases and J 0 bases; nucleotides not matched to a gene: 3. The germline V gene has CDR1 MNHEY and CDR2 SVGAGI. The CDR3 has 16 amino acids. CDR3 sequence reads: CASSRTSGASTDTQYF. CDR3 DNA sequence: TGTGCCAGCAGTCGGACTAGCGGGGCCAGCACAGATACGCAGTATTTT.

The CDR3 nucleotides read TGTGCCAGCAGCCTCCGGCACGGCGACACAGATACGCAGTATTTT. Amino acid sequence: CASSLRHGDTDTQYF. This chain links TRBV7-3 with TRBJ2-3; D call uncertain. Deletions cut 5 bases from V and 2 bases from J, with 14 bases between. Germline V gene data show CDR1 as SGHTA and CDR2 as FQGTGA. The CDR3 contains 15 residues.

This clonotype was seen a handful of times. This chain uses TRBV4-2 with TRBJ1-2; D remains ambiguous. Between the trimmed V and J ends, which lost 0 bases and 2 bases, there was a span of 10 bases. The CDR3 consists of 15 residues. The germline CDR1 and CDR2 sequences are LGHNA and YNFKEQ. In DNA form, the CDR3 reads TGTGCCAGCAGCCAAGAATACGGGAGAAACTATGGCTACACCTTC. Translating gives CASSQEYGRNYGYTF.

Only a few counts were recorded for this clonotype. V usage is TRBV6-2 or TRBV6-3 and J usage is TRBJ2-5, with 11 positions matching TRBD2. Germline CDR1 reads MNHEY; CDR2 reads SVGEGT. Trimming removed 7 bases from V and 2 bases from J; junction bases left unmatched: 12. CDR3 length: 17 amino acids. The CDR3 nucleotides read TGTGCCAGCACCGTACTCATAAGGACTAGCGGGCAAGAGACCCAGTACTTC. Translating gives CASTVLIRTSGQETQYF.

The gene calls are TRBV6-6 and TRBJ1-4; a weak D match, TRBD1 (5 bases). CDR1 is MNHNY, CDR2 SVGAGI, per germline (reference sequence). CDR3 size: 15 residues. The ends were cut back, 0 bases at V and 7 bases at J, with 12 bases in the middle. The CDR3 nucleotides are TGTGCCAGCAGTTACTCGGGGGTTTCGGGTGAAAAACTGTTTTTT. Translation: CASSYSGVSGEKLFF.

This clonotype was counted a few times. The gene calls are TRBV14 and TRBJ2-1; 9 bases are a match to TRBD2. The CDR3 totals 15 residues. CDR1 is SGHDN and CDR2 is FVKESK in the germline V gene. Losses at the gene ends were 1 base for V and 6 bases for J; bases not matched to a gene: 4. Here the CDR3 DNA reads TGTGCCAGCAGCCAAGTAGCGGGAGTGGCCAATGAGCAGTTCTTC. It translates to CASSQVAGVANEQFF.

The CDR3 DNA is TGCAGCGTCAGCGGACTAGCGGGCCGCACAGATACGCAGTATTTT. Translation gives CSVSGLAGRTDTQYF. This chain joins TRBV29-1 and TRBJ2-3; 11 bases are a match to TRBD2. The CDR3 consists of 15 residues. Germline CDR1 is SQVTM and CDR2 is ANQGSEA. V was pared by 6 bases and J by 1 base, with 6 bases of the junction left unmatched.

This clonotype was picked up many times. V is TRBV28 and J is TRBJ2-7; D is ambiguous. Germline lookup yields CDR1 MDHEN and CDR2 SYDVKM. The CDR3 spans 17 residues. V dropped 5 bases and J dropped 7 bases, with 27 bases sitting between them. The chain's CDR3 is CASSPPPGRPTYVEQYF. CDR3 in DNA: TGTGCCAGCAGTCCACCCCCGGGCAGGCCTACCTACGTGGAGCAGTACTTC.

This clonotype was detected a few times. The chain carries TRBV5-1 and TRBJ2-6; no clear D. Germline V lookup: CDR1 SGHRS, CDR2 YFSETQ. V was cut by 0 bases and J by 1 base, with 8 bases left in between. The CDR3 is 16 amino acids. CDR3 region: CASSLGSTSGANVLTF. Here the CDR3 DNA reads TGCGCCAGCAGCTTGGGCTCGACGTCTGGGGCCAACGTCCTGACTTTC.

This clonotype was picked up a small number of times. The V gene is TRBV5-6, the J gene TRBJ2-3; D is possibly TRBD2 (6 bases). Looked up from germline, CDR1 is SGHDT and CDR2 is YYEEEE. The V gene lost 4 bases and the J gene lost 2 bases, with 14 bases spanning the gap. The CDR3 extends over 15 amino acids. Here the CDR3 reads CASSSYGGHTDTQYF. CDR3 nucleotide sequence: TGTGCCAGCAGCAGCTACGGAGGGCACACAGATACGCAGTATTTT.

This clonotype was counted many times. The chain has TRBV15 and TRBJ1-1; TRBD1 is a possible D gene (6 bases). CDR3 size: 15 residues. Germline V gene sequence: CDR1 LNHNV, CDR2 YYDKDF (reference sequence). V gave up 3 bases and J gave up 1 base, with 12 bases separating them. The CDR3 nucleotides read TGTGCCACCAGCAGGGGGGACACAAAGAACACTGAAGCTTTCTTT. Translated: CATSRGDTKNTEAFF.

There are a few counts of this clonotype. The V and J genes are TRBV6-2 or TRBV6-3 and TRBJ1-1; D call uncertain. This CDR3 spans 11 amino acids. Germline lookup yields CDR1 MNHEY and CDR2 SVGEGT. Trimming took 8 bases from V and 9 from J, leaving 13 bases between them. CDR3 protein: CASARPTKAFF. The CDR3 DNA sequence: TGTGCCAGCGCCCGACCTACGAAAGCTTTCTTT.

At least ten counts were recorded for this clonotype. The chain has TRBV6-2 or TRBV6-3 and TRBJ2-7; 9 bases match TRBD2. The CDR3 runs to 14 residues. Germline V gene lookup returns CDR1 MNHEY and CDR2 SVGEGT. V was clipped by 6 bases and J by 2 bases; unmatched bases: 5. DNA for the CDR3: TGTGCCAGCAGGGAAGCGGGGGGCACCTACGAGCAGTACTTC. Its protein is CASREAGGTYEQYF.

This rearrangement joins TRBV6-2 or TRBV6-3 to TRBJ1-5; D is undetermined. The CDR3 sequence is 15 residues long. CDR1 is MNHEY and CDR2 is SVGEGT in the germline V gene. Deletions cut 5 bases from V and 7 bases from J, with 18 bases between. The CDR3 loop is CASSPNLNADQPQHF. The CDR3 DNA reads as TGTGCCAGCAGTCCTAACCTAAACGCGGACCAGCCCCAGCATTTT.

The J gene is TRBJ1-2, the V gene TRBV3-1; D might be TRBD1 (6 bases). Per the germline V gene, CDR1 is LGHDT and CDR2 is YNNKEL (reference sequence). CDR3 length: 12 residues. Deletions cut 2 bases from V and 9 bases from J, with 10 bases between. The CDR3 sequence is CASSQSGDSYTF. DNA for the CDR3: TGTGCCAGCAGCCAATCAGGGGACAGCTACACCTTC. Based on the CDR3 plus reference TRBV3-1 and TRBJ1-2, the full variable domain is DTAVSQTPKYLVTQMGNDKSIKCEQNLGHDTMYWYKQDSKKFLKIMFSYNNKELIINETVPNRFSPKSPDKAHLNLHINSLELGDSAVYFCASSQSGDSYTFGSGTRLTVV.

This clonotype came up many times. The chain couples TRBV20-1 to TRBJ1-1; no reliable D call. The V gene's germline CDR1 is DFQATT and CDR2 SNEGSKA (reference sequence). V was cut by 5 bases and J by 1 base, with 11 bases left in between. The CDR3 has 13 residues. The CDR3 protein is CSASRVPNTEAFF. CDR3 nucleotide sequence: TGCAGTGCTTCCCGGGTTCCGAACACTGAAGCTTTCTTT.

The sample holds one count of this clonotype. Mismatch with germline at one junction end may stem from a read error. The chain combines TRBV5-4 with TRBJ2-1; TRBD2 is a possible D gene (6 bases). In germline, CDR1 is SGHNT, CDR2 YYREEE (reference sequence). CDR3 size: 14 residues. The CDR3 DNA reads TGTGCCAGCAGATTGGAGCGGGCCCACAATGAGCAGTTCTTC. Its translation: CASRLERAHNEQFF.

The rearrangement joins TRBV20-1 to TRBJ1-1; D possibly corresponds to TRBD1 (5 bases). CDR1 and CDR2 (germline): DFQATT, SNEGSKA (reference sequence). Trimming left V 3 bases short and J 5 bases short, with 16 bases between. The CDR3 length is 14 residues. The DNA for the CDR3 is TGCAGTGCTAGGAGGGAGGGGAGTGGGACTGAAGCTTTCTTT. This gives the protein CSARREGSGTEAFF.

This clonotype has only a few counts. The rearrangement uses TRBV30 and TRBJ2-3, with a tentative D call TRBD1 (6 bases). The CDR3 spans 13 residues. V lost 8 bases, J lost 10 bases, and 22 bases lay in between. Germline assignment: CDR1 GTSNPN and CDR2 SVGIG (reference sequence). This chain's CDR3 is CARTEATQGAQYF. CDR3 nucleotides: TGTGCCCGTACAGAGGCAACACAGGGAGCGCAGTATTTT.

There are many counts of this clonotype. This sequence joins TRBV20-1 and TRBJ2-3; D gene ambiguous. V gave up 1 base and J gave up 3 bases, with 17 bases separating them. Germline V gives CDR1 DFQATT, CDR2 SNEGSKA (reference sequence). This CDR3 comprises 16 residues. The CDR3 protein is CSARASPRFGTDTQYF. CDR3 DNA sequence: TGCAGTGCTAGAGCCAGCCCCCGGTTCGGGACAGATACGCAGTATTTT.